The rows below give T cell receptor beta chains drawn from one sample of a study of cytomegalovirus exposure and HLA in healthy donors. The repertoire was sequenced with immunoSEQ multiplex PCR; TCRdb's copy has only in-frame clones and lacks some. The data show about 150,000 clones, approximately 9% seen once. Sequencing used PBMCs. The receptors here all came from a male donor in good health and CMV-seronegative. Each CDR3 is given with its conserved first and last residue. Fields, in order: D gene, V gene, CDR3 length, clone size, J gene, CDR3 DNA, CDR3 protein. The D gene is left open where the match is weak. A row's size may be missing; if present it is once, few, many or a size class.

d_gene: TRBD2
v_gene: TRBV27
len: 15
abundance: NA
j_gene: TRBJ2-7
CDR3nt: TGTGCCAGCAGGGGAAGCGCTAGCGGGAGTTACGAGCAGTACTTC
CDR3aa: CASRGSASGSYEQYF

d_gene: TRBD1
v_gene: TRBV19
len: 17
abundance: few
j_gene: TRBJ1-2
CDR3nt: TGTGCCAGTAGTACGCCGGGACAGGGGGCGCACCGCTATGGCTACACCTTC
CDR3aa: CASSTPGQGAHRYGYTF

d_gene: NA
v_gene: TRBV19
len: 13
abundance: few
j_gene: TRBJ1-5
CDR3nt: TGTGCCAGTAGTATAAGGCAGGCTGTACCCCAGCATTTT
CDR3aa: CASSIRQAVPQHF

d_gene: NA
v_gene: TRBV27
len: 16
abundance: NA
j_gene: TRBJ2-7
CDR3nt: TGTGCCAGCAGTTTATGGGGAGGAGGGGTAGACTACGAGCAGTACTTC
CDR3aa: CASSLWGGGVDYEQYF

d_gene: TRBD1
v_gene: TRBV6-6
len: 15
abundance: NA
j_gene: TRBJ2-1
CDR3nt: TGTGCCAGCAGTGGCCGGGACAGGGTGGTAGGGGAGCAGTTCTTC
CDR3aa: CASSGRDRVVGEQFF

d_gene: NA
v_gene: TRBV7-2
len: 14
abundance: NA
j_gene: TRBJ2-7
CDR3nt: TGTGCCAGCAGTCTAGACAGGTACTCCTACGAGCAGTACTTC
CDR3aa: CASSLDRYSYEQYF

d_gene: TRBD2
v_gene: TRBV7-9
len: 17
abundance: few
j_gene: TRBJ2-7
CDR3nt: TGTGCCAGCAGCTTAGGGGTAGCGGGAGTTCAATACGACGAGCAGTACTTC
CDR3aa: CASSLGVAGVQYDEQYF

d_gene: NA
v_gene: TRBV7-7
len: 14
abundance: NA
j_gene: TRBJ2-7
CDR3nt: TGTGCCAGCAGCTTAGTCGAGGGGGATCACGAGCAGTACTTC
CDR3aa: CASSLVEGDHEQYF

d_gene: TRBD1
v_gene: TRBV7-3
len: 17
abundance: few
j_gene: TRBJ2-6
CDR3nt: TGTGCCAGCAGCCGGGACAGCCAATCCTCTGGGGCCAACGTCCTGACTTTC
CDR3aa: CASSRDSQSSGANVLTF

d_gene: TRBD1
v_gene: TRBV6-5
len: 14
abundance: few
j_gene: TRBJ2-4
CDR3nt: TGTGCCAGCAGTTCCGGGACAGAGAAAAACATTCAGTACTTC
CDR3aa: CASSSGTEKNIQYF

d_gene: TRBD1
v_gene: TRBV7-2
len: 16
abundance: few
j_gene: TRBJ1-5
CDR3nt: TGTGCCAGCAGCTTAGTAGGACAGGGGAGCAGTCAGCCCCAGCATTTT
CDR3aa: CASSLVGQGSSQPQHF

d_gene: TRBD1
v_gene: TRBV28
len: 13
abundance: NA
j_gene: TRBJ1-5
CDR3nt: TGTGCCAGCAGAACCGGGACAGCGCAGCCCCAGCATTTT
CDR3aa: CASRTGTAQPQHF

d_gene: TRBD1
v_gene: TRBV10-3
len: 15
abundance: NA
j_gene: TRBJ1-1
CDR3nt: TGTGCCATCAGTGAGTCCAGGACAGGGAACACTGAAGCTTTCTTT
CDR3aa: CAISESRTGNTEAFF

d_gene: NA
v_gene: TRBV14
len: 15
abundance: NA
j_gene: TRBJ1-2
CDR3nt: TGTGCCAGCAGCCAAGATAACATACGCATTGATGGCTACACCTTC
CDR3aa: CASSQDNIRIDGYTF

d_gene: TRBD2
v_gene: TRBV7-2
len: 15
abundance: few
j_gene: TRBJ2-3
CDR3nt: TGTGCCAGCAGCTTAGGGGCTAGCGGGAGGGCTACGCAGTATTTT
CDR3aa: CASSLGASGRATQYF

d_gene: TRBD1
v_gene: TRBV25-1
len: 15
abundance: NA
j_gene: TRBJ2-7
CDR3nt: TGTGCCAGCATACAGTGGGACAGGGGGGACTACGAGCAGTACTTC
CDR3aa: CASIQWDRGDYEQYF

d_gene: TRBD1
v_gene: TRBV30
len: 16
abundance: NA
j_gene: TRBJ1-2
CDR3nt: TGTGCCTGGAGTTGGCTGGAGGTGCGACAGGGGGACGGCTACACCTTC
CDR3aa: CAWSWLEVRQGDGYTF

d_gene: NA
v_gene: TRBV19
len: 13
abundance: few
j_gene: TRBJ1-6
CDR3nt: TGTGCCAGTAGTATAGCACAGGGTTCACCCCTCCACTTT
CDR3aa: CASSIAQGSPLHF

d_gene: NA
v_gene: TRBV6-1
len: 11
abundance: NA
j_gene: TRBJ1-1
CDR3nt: TGTGCCAGCATCGGAGGGCGACGAGCTTTCTTT
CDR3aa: CASIGGRRAFF

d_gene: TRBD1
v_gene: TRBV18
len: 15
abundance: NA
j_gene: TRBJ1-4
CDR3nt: TGTGCCAGCTCCCGGAAGACAGGGGTAGGAGAAAAACTGTTTTTT
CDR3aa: CASSRKTGVGEKLFF

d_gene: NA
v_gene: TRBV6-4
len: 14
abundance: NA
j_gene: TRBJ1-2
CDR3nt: TGTGCCAGCAGTGACGGCAGGGGTAACTATGGCTACACCTTC
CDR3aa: CASSDGRGNYGYTF

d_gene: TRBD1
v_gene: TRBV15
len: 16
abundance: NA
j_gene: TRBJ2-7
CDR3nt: TGTGCCACCAGCCCTCCCCCGGGACAGGACCTCTTCGAGCAGTACTTC
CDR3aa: CATSPPPGQDLFEQYF

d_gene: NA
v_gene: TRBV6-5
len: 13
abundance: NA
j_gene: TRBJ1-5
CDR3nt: TGTGCCAGCAGTATACAGAGCAATCAGCCCCAGCATTTT
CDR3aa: CASSIQSNQPQHF

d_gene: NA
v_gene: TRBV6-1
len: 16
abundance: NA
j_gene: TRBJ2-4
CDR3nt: TGTGCCAGCAGTGAAGGAGGGTTAATAGCCAAAAACATTCAGTACTTC
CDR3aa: CASSEGGLIAKNIQYF